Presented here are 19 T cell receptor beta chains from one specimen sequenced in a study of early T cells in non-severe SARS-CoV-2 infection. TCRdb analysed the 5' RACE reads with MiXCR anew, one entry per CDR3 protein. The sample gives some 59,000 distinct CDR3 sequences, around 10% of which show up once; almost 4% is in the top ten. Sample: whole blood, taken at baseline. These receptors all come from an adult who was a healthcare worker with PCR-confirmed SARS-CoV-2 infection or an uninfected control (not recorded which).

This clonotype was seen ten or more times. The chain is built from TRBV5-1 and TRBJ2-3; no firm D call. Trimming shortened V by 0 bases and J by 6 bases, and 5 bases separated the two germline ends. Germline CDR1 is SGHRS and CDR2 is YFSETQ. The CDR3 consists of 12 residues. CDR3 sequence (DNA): TGCGCCAGCAGCTTGGGGTTCGATACGCAGTATTTT. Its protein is CASSLGFDTQYF. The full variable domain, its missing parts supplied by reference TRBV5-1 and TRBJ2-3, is KAGVTQTPRYLIKTRGQQVTLSCSPISGHRSVSWYQQTPGQGLQFLFEYFSETQRNKGNFPGRFSGRQFSNSRSEMNVSTLELGDSALYLCASSLGFDTQYFGPGTRLTVL.

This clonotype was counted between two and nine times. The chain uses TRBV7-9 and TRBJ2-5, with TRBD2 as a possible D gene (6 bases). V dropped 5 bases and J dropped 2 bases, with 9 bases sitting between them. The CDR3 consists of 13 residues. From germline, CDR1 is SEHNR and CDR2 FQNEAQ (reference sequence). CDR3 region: CASSHGTQETQYF. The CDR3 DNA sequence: TGTGCCAGCAGCCACGGGACTCAAGAGACCCAGTACTTC.

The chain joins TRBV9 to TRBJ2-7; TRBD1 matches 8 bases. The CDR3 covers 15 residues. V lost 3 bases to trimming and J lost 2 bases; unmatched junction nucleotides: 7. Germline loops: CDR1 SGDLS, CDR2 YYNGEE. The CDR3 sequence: CASSGGTGPAYEQYF. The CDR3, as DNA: TGTGCCAGCAGCGGCGGGACAGGTCCTGCCTACGAGCAGTACTTC.

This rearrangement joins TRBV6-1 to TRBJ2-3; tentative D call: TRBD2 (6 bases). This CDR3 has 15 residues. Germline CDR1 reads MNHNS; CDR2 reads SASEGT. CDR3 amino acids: CATWRGSLSPDTQYF. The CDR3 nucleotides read TGTGCTACCTGGAGGGGCTCCCTCAGTCCGGATACGCAGTATTTT.

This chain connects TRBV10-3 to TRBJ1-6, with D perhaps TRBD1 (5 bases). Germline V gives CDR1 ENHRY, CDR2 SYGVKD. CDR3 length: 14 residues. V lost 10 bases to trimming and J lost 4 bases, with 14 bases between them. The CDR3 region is CATHGGDYNSPLHF. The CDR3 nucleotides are TGTGCCACCCATGGAGGGGATTATAATTCACCCCTCCACTTT.

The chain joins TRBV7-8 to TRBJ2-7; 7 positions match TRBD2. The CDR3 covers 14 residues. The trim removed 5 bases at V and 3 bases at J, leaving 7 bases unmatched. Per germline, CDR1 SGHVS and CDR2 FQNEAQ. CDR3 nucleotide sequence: TGTGCCAGCAGCATGAGCGGGAAATACTACGAGCAGTACTTC. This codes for CASSMSGKYYEQYF.

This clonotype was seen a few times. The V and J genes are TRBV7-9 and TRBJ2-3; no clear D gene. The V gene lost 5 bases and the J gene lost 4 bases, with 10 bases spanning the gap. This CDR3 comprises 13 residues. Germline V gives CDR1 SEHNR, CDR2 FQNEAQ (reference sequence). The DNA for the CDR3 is TGTGCCAGCAGCCTACCAGGTGCAGATACGCAGTATTTT. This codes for CASSLPGADTQYF.

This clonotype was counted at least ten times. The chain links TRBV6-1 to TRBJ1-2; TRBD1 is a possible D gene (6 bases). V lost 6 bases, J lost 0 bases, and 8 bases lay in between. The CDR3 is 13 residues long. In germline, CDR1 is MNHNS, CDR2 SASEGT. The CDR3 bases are TGTGCCAGCAGGAGGACAGCTAACTATGGCTACACCTTC. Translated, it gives CASRRTANYGYTF.

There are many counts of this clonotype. CDR3 protein: CSSLRSQGKTDTQYF. DNA for the CDR3: TGCAGCTCCCTAAGGTCACAGGGAAAGACAGATACGCAGTATTTT. The V call is TRBV29-1, the J call TRBJ2-3, with D perhaps matching TRBD1 (6 bases). The ends were cut back, 8 bases at V and 3 bases at J, with 21 bases in the middle. CDR1 and CDR2 (germline): SQVTM, ANQGSEA. The CDR3 is made up of 15 amino acids.

The CDR3 loop reads CASSFDERNWQFF. DNA for the CDR3: TGTGCCAGCAGCTTCGACGAGCGGAATTGGCAGTTCTTC. The rearrangement uses TRBV7-9 and TRBJ2-1; possibly TRBD2 for D (5 bases). Trimming took off 3 bases at V and 12 bases at J, with 15 bases between the two ends. The CDR3 loop spans 13 amino acids. The germline CDR1 and CDR2 sequences are SEHNR and FQNEAQ (reference sequence).

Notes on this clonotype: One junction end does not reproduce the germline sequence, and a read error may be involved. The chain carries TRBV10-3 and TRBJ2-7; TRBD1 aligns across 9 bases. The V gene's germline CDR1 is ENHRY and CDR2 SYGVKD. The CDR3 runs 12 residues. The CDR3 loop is CAISETRTGAHF. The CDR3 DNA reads TGTGCCATCAGTGAGACACGGACAGGGGCGCACTTC.

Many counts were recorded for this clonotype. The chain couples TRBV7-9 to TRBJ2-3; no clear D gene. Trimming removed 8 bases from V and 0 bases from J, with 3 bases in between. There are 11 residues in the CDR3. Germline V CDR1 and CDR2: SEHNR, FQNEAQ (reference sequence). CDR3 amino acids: CASASTDTQYF. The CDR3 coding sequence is TGTGCCAGCGCGAGCACAGATACGCAGTATTTT. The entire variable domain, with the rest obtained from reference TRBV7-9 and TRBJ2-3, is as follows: DTGVSQNPRHKITKRGQNVTFRCDPISEHNRLYWYRQTLGQGPEFLTYFQNEAQLEKSRLLSDRFSAERPKGSFSTLEIQRTEQGDSAMYLCASASTDTQYFGPGTRLTVL.

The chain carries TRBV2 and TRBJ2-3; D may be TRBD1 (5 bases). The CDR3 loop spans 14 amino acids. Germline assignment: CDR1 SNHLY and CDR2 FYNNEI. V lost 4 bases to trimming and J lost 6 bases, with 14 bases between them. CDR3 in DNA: TGTGCCAGCAGTGTTTTTGGGCCAGGGGATACGCAGTATTTT. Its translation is CASSVFGPGDTQYF.

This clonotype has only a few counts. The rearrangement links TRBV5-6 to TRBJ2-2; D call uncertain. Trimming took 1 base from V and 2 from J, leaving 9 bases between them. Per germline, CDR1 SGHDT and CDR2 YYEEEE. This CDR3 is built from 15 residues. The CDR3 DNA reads TGTGCCAGCAGCTTGTTCAACAGAAACACCGGGGAGCTGTTTTTT. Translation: CASSLFNRNTGELFF.

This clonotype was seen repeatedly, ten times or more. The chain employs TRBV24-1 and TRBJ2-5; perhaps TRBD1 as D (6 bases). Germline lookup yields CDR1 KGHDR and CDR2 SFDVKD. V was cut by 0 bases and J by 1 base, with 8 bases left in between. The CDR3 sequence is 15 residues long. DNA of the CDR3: TGTGCCACCAGTGATTTGCTGGACAGCCAAGAGACCCAGTACTTC. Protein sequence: CATSDLLDSQETQYF.

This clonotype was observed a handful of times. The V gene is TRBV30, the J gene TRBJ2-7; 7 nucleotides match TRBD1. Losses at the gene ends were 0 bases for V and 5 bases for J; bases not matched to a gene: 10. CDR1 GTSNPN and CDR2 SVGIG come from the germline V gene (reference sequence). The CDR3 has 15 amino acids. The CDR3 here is CAWSVLGRGNDEQYF. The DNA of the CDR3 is TGTGCCTGGAGTGTACTTGGCAGGGGGAACGACGAGCAGTACTTC.

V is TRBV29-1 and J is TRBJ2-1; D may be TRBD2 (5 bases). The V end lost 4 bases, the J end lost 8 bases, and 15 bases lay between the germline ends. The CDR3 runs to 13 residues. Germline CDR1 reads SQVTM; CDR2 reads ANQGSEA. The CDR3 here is CSVVGLAGDEQFF. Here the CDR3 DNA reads TGCAGCGTTGTCGGCCTCGCCGGGGATGAGCAGTTCTTC.

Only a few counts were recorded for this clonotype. Here the CDR3 reads CASSFGGLTYNEQFF. The CDR3 DNA is TGTGCCAGCAGTTTTGGGGGACTCACATACAATGAGCAGTTCTTC. This sequence joins TRBV12-3 or TRBV12-4 and TRBJ2-1, with D maybe TRBD2 (6 bases). CDR3 length equals 15 residues. With 3 bases removed from V and 4 bases from J, the gap between germline ends came to 13 bases.

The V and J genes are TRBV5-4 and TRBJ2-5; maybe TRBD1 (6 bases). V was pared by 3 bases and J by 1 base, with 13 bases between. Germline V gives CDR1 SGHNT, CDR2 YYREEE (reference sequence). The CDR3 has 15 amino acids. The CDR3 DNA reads TGTGCCAGCAGCTCTACTAAGGGGGTCCAAGAGACCCAGTACTTC. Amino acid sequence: CASSSTKGVQETQYF.